The rows below give T cell receptor beta chains drawn from one sample of a study of T-cell memory formation after mild COVID-19. From the 5' RACE reads, TCRdb called clonotypes with MiXCR, one entry per CDR3 protein. Counted here are 120,000 or so distinct CDR3 sequences, about a sixth occurring once; the ten biggest clones make up around 4.8%. Sequencing was carried out using PBMCs or a T cell subset sorted from them (not recorded which). Receptor source: a man younger than 35 who had mild COVID-19 (a few samples of this study predate the infection). Cell type and time point are not known. The CDR3 runs from the conserved cysteine through the conserved F or W.

>TRBV7-9
CASSPDTGELFF
>TRBV4-3
CASSQEGGNTGELFF
>TRBV7-3
CASAPWGRETQYF
>TRBV7-2
CASSLVATRDPPYF
>TRBV29-1
CSVISVGTYGYTF
>TRBV5-1
CASSLVYNEQFF
>TRBV15
CATSRPLGGQETQYF
>TRBV7-2
CASSKGGSEGQFF
>TRBV7-2
CASSSAPPGDGYTF
>TRBV18
CASSLKGASETQYF
>TRBV6-5
CASSGDLLGAGANVLTF
>TRBV6-1
CASRTSGGDVDTQYF
>TRBV7-3
CASSRSPGETQYF
>TRBV12-3/TRBV12-4
CASSLGQDLAGELFF
>TRBV20-1
CSAPRTAGDGELFF
>TRBV7-3
CASSFSRESGYTF
>TRBV11-1
CASSSGDGTEAFF
>TRBV12-3/TRBV12-4
CASSLSSGGFTQYF
>TRBV7-8
CASSLVSGGSYEQYF
>TRBV7-2
CASSLGGENIQYF
>TRBV7-3
CASSSTTGELFF
>TRBV11-2
CASSLHPRNNSPLHF
>TRBV20-1
CSARGLWHQETQYF
>TRBV11-3
CASSRDGGETEAFF
>TRBV29-1
CSVEVQNGANVLTF
>TRBV12-3/TRBV12-4
CASSFGQNQPQHF
>TRBV4-2
CASSQGYGANTGELFF